These 19 T cell receptor beta chains share one sample of origin, sequenced in a study of T cell responses to AZD1222 COVID-19 vaccine. TCRdb's table, derived via immunoSEQ multiplex PCR, lists solely in-frame clones and lacks some. The table includes about 140,000 clones, approximately 92% detected once. The sequencing used peripheral blood, collected 28 days after the second AZD1222 dose. Receptor source: an adult who received the AZD1222 COVID-19 vaccine.

This chain links TRBV2 with TRBJ1-5, with 7 bases lining up with TRBD1. Germline CDR1 and CDR2: SNHLY and FYNNEI. CDR3 size: 16 residues. V lost 2 bases, J lost 4 bases, and 8 bases stayed unmatched. For the CDR3, the DNA is TGTGCCAGCAGTGAAAAGTCTGGCAGGGGGAATCAGCCCCAGCATTTT. It encodes CASSEKSGRGNQPQHF.

The chain recombines TRBV5-6 with TRBJ2-1; maybe TRBD2 (6 bases). V was cut by 0 bases and J by 7 bases, with 14 bases left in between. Germline V lookup: CDR1 SGHDT, CDR2 YYEEEE. The CDR3 has 15 amino acids. The CDR3 DNA reads as TGTGCCAGCAGCTTGGCGGGAGTACCGCCGAATGAGCAGTTCTTC. It encodes CASSLAGVPPNEQFF.

This chain uses TRBV2 with TRBJ1-5; no definite D call. The CDR3 totals 12 residues. Per germline, CDR1 SNHLY and CDR2 FYNNEI. The V and J ends lost 5 bases and 0 bases respectively, with 2 bases between them. CDR3 protein: CASSLSNQPQHF. The DNA for the CDR3 is TGTGCCAGCAGTCTTAGCAATCAGCCCCAGCATTTT.

The chain joins TRBV2 to TRBJ1-3; D perhaps matches TRBD1 (6 bases). Trimming left V 7 bases short and J 2 bases short, with 12 bases between. CDR1 SNHLY and CDR2 FYNNEI come from the germline V gene. The CDR3 length is 14 residues. CDR3 sequence: CASKEDRAGNTIYF. The CDR3 region has the DNA TGTGCCAGCAAGGAGGACAGAGCTGGAAACACCATATATTTT.

This clone was seen once. The genes are TRBV28 and TRBJ1-1, with 8 bases matching TRBD1. Germline-derived CDR1 and CDR2 are MDHEN and SYDVKM. The CDR3 loop spans 15 amino acids. The J segment lost 7 bases and the V segment lost 2 bases, leaving 9 bases of the junction unmatched. The DNA of the CDR3 is TGTGCCAGCAGTTTAAGCGCAGGGGGCTTCGTTGAAGCTTTCTTT. It is translated as CASSLSAGGFVEAFF.

For the CDR3, the DNA is TGCGCCAGCAGCTTGCTGGGGCCCGGAGAGACCCAGTACTTC. It is translated as CASSLLGPGETQYF. The chain employs TRBV5-1 and TRBJ2-5, with D possibly matching TRBD1 (5 bases). From germline, CDR1 is SGHRS and CDR2 YFSETQ. The V end was cut by 1 base, the J end by 4 bases, with 11 bases between. The CDR3 is 14 residues long.

V is TRBV3-1 (or the pseudogene TRBV3-2) and J is TRBJ1-1; D is undetermined. The CDR3 has 15 amino acids. V lost 0 bases to trimming and J lost 2 bases, with 10 bases between them. The V gene's germline CDR1 is LGHDT and CDR2 YNNKEL (reference sequence). CDR3 nucleotide sequence: TGTGCCAGCAGCCAAGACGGACGTTTCAACACTGAAGCTTTCTTT. This codes for CASSQDGRFNTEAFF.

The rearrangement uses TRBV5-4 and TRBJ1-4, with D possibly being TRBD1 (5 bases). V gave up 4 bases and J gave up 13 bases, with 14 bases separating them. There are 12 residues in the CDR3. Germline CDR1 and CDR2: SGHNT and YYREEE (reference sequence). CDR3 loop: CASSTARGRLFF. The DNA of the CDR3 is TGTGCCAGCAGCACCGCGAGGGGAAGACTGTTTTTT.

The gene calls are TRBV6-5 and TRBJ1-2; TRBD1 matches at 8 bases. CDR3 length equals 15 residues. Germline assignment: CDR1 MNHEY and CDR2 SVGAGI. Unmatched junction bases numbered 9, after V lost 2 bases and J lost 7 bases. Written as DNA, the CDR3 is TGTGCCAGCAGTTACGCGGGACAGGCGAGAGTTGGCTACACCTTC. Its translation is CASSYAGQARVGYTF.

The gene calls are TRBV4-1 and TRBJ2-7, with D possibly being TRBD1 (6 bases). Trimming shortened V by 5 bases and J by 5 bases, and 10 bases separated the two germline ends. In germline, CDR1 is MGHRA, CDR2 YSYEKL. The CDR3 totals 12 residues. The CDR3 bases are TGCGCCAGCAGCGTTACAGGGAACGAGCAGTACTTC. This sequence encodes CASSVTGNEQYF.

The CDR3 nucleotides are TGTGCCAGCAGTTACGGTTCCGGGAGTGGGTACGAGCAGTACTTC. Amino acid sequence: CASSYGSGSGYEQYF. V gene TRBV6-6 combines with J gene TRBJ2-7; perhaps TRBD2 as D (6 bases). CDR1 and CDR2 (germline): MNHNY, SVGAGI (reference sequence). The CDR3 length is 15 residues. Deletions cut 2 bases from V and 4 bases from J, with 15 bases between.

The V and J genes are TRBV6-4 and TRBJ1-1; no clear D. Germline assignment: CDR1 MRHNA and CDR2 SNTAGT. The CDR3 consists of 13 residues. With 4 bases removed from V and 5 bases from J, the gap between germline ends came to 11 bases. The CDR3: CASSVEVGTEAFF. CDR3 sequence (DNA): TGTGCCAGCAGTGTCGAGGTGGGGACTGAAGCTTTCTTT.

The chain has TRBV19 and TRBJ2-7, with 8 bases identical to TRBD2. J lost 2 bases, V lost 4 bases, and 10 bases had no gene match. Germline V gives CDR1 LNHDA, CDR2 SQIVND (reference sequence). CDR3 length: 16 residues. The CDR3 DNA reads as TGTGCCAGTAGTAATCAGGCCACTAGCGGACCCTACGAGCAGTACTTC. Translating gives CASSNQATSGPYEQYF. Filled out from reference TRBV19 and TRBJ2-7, the complete variable domain reads DGGITQSPKYLFRKEGQNVTLSCEQNLNHDAMYWYRQDPGQGLRLIYYSQIVNDFQKGDIAEGYSVSREKKESFPLTVTSAQKNPTAFYLCASSNQATSGPYEQYFGPGTRLTVT.

This sequence joins TRBV9 and TRBJ2-2; D call uncertain. The ends were cut back, 0 bases at V and 7 bases at J, with 13 bases in the middle. The CDR3 spans 15 residues. CDR1 is SGDLS, CDR2 YYNGEE, per germline. CDR3: CASSVEGRVGGELFF. DNA for the CDR3: TGTGCCAGCAGCGTAGAGGGAAGGGTTGGCGGGGAGCTGTTTTTT.

The chain recombines TRBV5-1 with TRBJ2-7; TRBD2 is a possible D gene (5 bases). CDR3 length equals 15 residues. Germline V CDR1 and CDR2: SGHRS, YFSETQ. Trimming pared 0 bases from V and 2 bases from J, leaving 12 bases between. CDR3 coding DNA: TGCGCCAGCAGCTTGGCCGCCGAGGGTACCTACGAGCAGTACTTC. It translates to CASSLAAEGTYEQYF.

This clone was picked up one time. The chain joins TRBV28 to TRBJ1-1; D not certain. Germline CDR1 is MDHEN and CDR2 is SYDVKM. This CDR3 has 16 amino acids. The V end lost 4 bases, the J end lost 1 base, and 16 bases lay between the germline ends. The CDR3 nucleotides read TGTGCCAGCAGTTCCCCCCGATTTCTCGGGAACACTGAAGCTTTCTTT. The encoded protein is CASSSPRFLGNTEAFF.

The genes are TRBV7-2 and TRBJ2-5; D call uncertain. Deletions cut 6 bases from V and 3 bases from J, with 8 bases between. The CDR3 loop spans 12 amino acids. Germline lookup yields CDR1 SGHTA and CDR2 FQGNSA. In DNA form, the CDR3 reads TGTGCCAGCAGAGGGATTGAAGAGACCCAGTACTTC. It specifies CASRGIEETQYF.

The chain uses TRBV14 and TRBJ2-5; D remains unclear. The CDR3 runs to 12 residues. Germline CDR1 SGHDN, CDR2 FVKESK. V lost 2 bases and J lost 4, with 5 bases in between. CDR3 loop: CASSQNSETQYF. Here the CDR3 DNA reads TGTGCCAGCAGCCAAAACTCAGAGACCCAGTACTTC.

This clone was observed a single time. The V call is TRBV6-2 or TRBV6-3, the J call TRBJ1-1; D is unresolved. The CDR3 has 16 amino acids. The V end lost 2 bases, the J end lost 3 bases, and 16 bases lay between the germline ends. Germline CDR1 MNHEY, CDR2 SVGEGT. The DNA for the CDR3 is TGTGCCAGCAGTTACAGGGAGTTCGGTTTGGACACTGAAGCTTTCTTT. Protein sequence: CASSYREFGLDTEAFF.